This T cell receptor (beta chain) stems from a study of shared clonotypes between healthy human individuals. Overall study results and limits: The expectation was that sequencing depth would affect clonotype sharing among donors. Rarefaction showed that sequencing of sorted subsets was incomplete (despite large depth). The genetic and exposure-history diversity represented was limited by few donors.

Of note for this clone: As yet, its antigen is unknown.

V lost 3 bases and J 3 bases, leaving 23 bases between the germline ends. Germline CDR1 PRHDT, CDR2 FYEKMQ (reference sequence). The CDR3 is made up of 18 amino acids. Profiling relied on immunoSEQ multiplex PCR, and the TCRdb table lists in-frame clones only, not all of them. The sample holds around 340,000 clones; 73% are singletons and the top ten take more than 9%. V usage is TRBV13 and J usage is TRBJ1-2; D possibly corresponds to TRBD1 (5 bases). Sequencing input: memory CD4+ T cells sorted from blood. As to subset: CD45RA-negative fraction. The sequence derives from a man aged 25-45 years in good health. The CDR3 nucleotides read TGTGCCAGCAGCTTGGTGACCAGATCCAGGGCAGGAGACTATGGCTACACCTTC. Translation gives CASSLVTRSRAGDYGYTF.